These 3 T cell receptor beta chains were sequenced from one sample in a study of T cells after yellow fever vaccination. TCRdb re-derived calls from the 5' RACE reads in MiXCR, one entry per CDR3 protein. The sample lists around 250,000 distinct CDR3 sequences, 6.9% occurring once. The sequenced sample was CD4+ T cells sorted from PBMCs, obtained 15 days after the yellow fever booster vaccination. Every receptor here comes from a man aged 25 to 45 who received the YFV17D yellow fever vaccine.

The CDR3 is CASSEPQTYEQYF. CDR3 in DNA: TGTGCCAGCAGTGAACCACAGACCTACGAGCAGTACTTC. The gene calls are TRBV25-1 and TRBJ2-7; D is undetermined. The CDR3 spans 13 residues. V was pared by 2 bases and J by 2 bases, with 7 bases between. Germline-derived CDR1 and CDR2 are MGHDK and SYGVNS.

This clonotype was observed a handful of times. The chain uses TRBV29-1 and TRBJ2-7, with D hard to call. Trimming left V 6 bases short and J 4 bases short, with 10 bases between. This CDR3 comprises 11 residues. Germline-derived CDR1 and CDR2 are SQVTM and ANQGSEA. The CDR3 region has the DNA TGCAGCGTGGAGAGCCGTTACGAGCAGTACTTC. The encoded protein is CSVESRYEQYF.

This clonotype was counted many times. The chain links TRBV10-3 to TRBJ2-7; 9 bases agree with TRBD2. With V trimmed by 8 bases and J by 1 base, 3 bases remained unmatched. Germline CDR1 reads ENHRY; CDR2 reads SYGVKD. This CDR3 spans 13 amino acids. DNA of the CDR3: TGTGCCATCGCTAGCGGGACGTCCTACGAGCAGTACTTC. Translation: CAIASGTSYEQYF.